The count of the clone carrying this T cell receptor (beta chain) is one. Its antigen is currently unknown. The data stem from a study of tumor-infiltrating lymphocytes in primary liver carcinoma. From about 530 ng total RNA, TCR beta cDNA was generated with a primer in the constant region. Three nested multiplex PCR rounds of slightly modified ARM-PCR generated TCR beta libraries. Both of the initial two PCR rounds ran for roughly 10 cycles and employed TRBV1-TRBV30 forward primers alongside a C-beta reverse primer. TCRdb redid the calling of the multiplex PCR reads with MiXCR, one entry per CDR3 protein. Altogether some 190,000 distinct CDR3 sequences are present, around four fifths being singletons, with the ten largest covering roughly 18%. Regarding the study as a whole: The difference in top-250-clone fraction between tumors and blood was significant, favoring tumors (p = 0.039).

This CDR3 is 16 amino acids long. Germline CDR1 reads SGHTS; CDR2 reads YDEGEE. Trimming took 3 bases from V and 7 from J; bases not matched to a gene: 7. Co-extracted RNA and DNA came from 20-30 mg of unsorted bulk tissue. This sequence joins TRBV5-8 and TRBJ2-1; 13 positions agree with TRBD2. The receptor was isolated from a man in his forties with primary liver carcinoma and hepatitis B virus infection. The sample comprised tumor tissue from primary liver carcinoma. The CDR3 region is CASSSGLAGLFNEQFF. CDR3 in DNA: TGTGCCAGCAGCTCGGGACTAGCGGGATTATTTAATGAGCAGTTCTTC.